A single sample is the source of the 28 T cell receptor beta chains below, sequenced in a study of T cells in Graves' hyperthyroidism and ophthalmopathy. Template material for amplifying TCR beta CDR3 regions consisted of RNA transcripts. Primed by the HTBI set, a first-round RT-PCR was run on the TCR CDR3. Each CDR3 protein is one row after TCRdb ran MiXCR on the multiplex PCR reads. The table shows 300,000 to 350,000 distinct CDR3 sequences, with around a fifth occurring only once. The sample taken for sequencing was blood. All receptors come from a woman in her forties or fifties with Graves' hyperthyroidism.

This clonotype has at least ten counts. This chain uses TRBV18 with TRBJ2-7; D unresolved. The V and J ends lost 2 bases and 3 bases respectively, with 5 bases between them. The CDR3 is 12 amino acids. CDR1 and CDR2 (germline): KGHSH, LQKENI. The CDR3 nucleotides are TGTGCCAGCTCACCAACAGACTACGAGCAGTACTTC. Its protein is CASSPTDYEQYF. Drawing the rest from reference TRBV18 and TRBJ2-7, the complete variable domain is NAGVMQNPRHLVRRRGQEARLRCSPMKGHSHVYWYRQLPEEGLKFMVYLQKENIIDESGMPKERFSAEFPKEGPSILRIQQVVRGDSAAYFCASSPTDYEQYFGPGTRLTVT.

This rearrangement joins TRBV28 to TRBJ1-4, with a tentative D call TRBD1 (5 bases). Germline V gene lookup returns CDR1 MDHEN and CDR2 SYDVKM. V gave up 6 bases and J gave up 4 bases, with 12 bases separating them. This CDR3 spans 14 amino acids. CDR3 bases: TGTGCCAGCAGCGGGGGGGGGTTTAATGAAAAACTGTTTTTT. Protein sequence: CASSGGGFNEKLFF.

This clonotype was observed a handful of times. The V call is TRBV9, the J call TRBJ2-1, with D possibly TRBD1 on 6 matching bases. Between the trimmed V and J ends, which lost 0 bases and 7 bases, there was a span of 14 bases. CDR3 length equals 15 residues. Germline V gene data show CDR1 as SGDLS and CDR2 as YYNGEE. CDR3 sequence: CASSVDQGPRNEQFF. The CDR3 nucleotides are TGTGCCAGCAGCGTAGATCAGGGGCCGAGGAATGAGCAGTTCTTC.

This clonotype was observed at least ten times. The J gene is TRBJ2-5, the V gene TRBV12-3 or TRBV12-4; 7 bases are a match to TRBD1. Unmatched junction bases numbered 6, after V lost 6 bases and J lost 2 bases. This CDR3 comprises 14 residues. CDR3 sequence (DNA): TGTGCCAGCAGCTCCGGACAGGTTCAAGAGACCCAGTACTTC. Translating it yields CASSSGQVQETQYF.

This clonotype was found many times. The CDR3 DNA reads as TGTGCCAGCAGTCCTACAGGGGGCGGGAGCACCATATATTTT. This encodes CASSPTGGGSTIYF. The chain employs TRBV12-3 or TRBV12-4 and TRBJ1-3; 9 bases are a match to TRBD1. V shed 5 bases and J 9 bases; nucleotides not matched to a gene: 8. The CDR3 is made up of 14 amino acids.

This clonotype has only a few counts. The chain links TRBV12-3 or TRBV12-4 to TRBJ1-5; weak D call: TRBD1 (6 bases). This CDR3 region has 13 residues. V was clipped by 5 bases and J by 5 bases, with 10 bases between them. The DNA for the CDR3 is TGTGCCAGCAGTGCCACAGGGTATCAGCCCCAGCATTTT. Its protein product is CASSATGYQPQHF.

The genes are TRBV29-1 and TRBJ1-2; 9 nucleotides match TRBD1. V trimming: 7 bases; J trimming: 2 bases; junction bases outside the gene matches: 8. The CDR3 has 14 residues. The germline V gene has CDR1 SQVTM and CDR2 ANQGSEA. CDR3 loop: CSGLRGQGNYGYTF. CDR3 nucleotide sequence: TGCAGCGGCTTGCGGGGACAGGGAAACTATGGCTACACCTTC.

This sequence joins TRBV25-1 and TRBJ1-1; D may be TRBD1 (5 bases). V was shortened by 7 bases and J by 8 bases, with 11 bases between the two germline ends. Germline V gene data show CDR1 as MGHDK and CDR2 as SYGVNS. This CDR3 spans 11 amino acids. In DNA form, the CDR3 reads TGTGCCAGCATGTGGGGCGCGGAAGCTTTCTTT. It yields the protein CASMWGAEAFF. Looking up the rest from reference TRBV25-1 and TRBJ1-1 gives the full variable domain: EADIYQTPRYLVIGTGKKITLECSQTMGHDKMYWYQQDPGMELHLIHYSYGVNSTEKGDLSSESTVSRIRTEHFPLTLESARPSHTSQYLCASMWGAEAFFGQGTRLTVV.

Ten or more counts support this clonotype. This chain uses TRBV7-9 with TRBJ2-7; the match to TRBD2 covers 8 bases. This CDR3 has 15 amino acids. V shed 3 bases and J 3 bases; nucleotides not matched to a gene: 7. The germline gives CDR1 SEHNR, CDR2 FQNEAQ (reference sequence). In DNA form, the CDR3 reads TGTGCCAGCAGCTTCTTGACTAGCGAGAGCTACGAGCAGTACTTC. Amino acid sequence: CASSFLTSESYEQYF.

This clonotype was seen at least ten times. As DNA, the CDR3 is TGTGCCAGCAGTTCCCAGGGGGGACGAGCCTACGAGCAGTACTTC. This codes for CASSSQGGRAYEQYF. The gene calls are TRBV27 and TRBJ2-7; the D gene is possibly TRBD1 (7 bases). CDR1 and CDR2 (germline): MNHEY, SMNVEV (reference sequence). Deletions cut 4 bases from V and 2 bases from J, with 15 bases between. This CDR3 has 15 amino acids.

This clonotype was seen a handful of times. The chain links TRBV9 to TRBJ2-5; no clear D. This CDR3 is 14 amino acids long. Germline CDR1 is SGDLS and CDR2 is YYNGEE. V lost 0 bases to trimming and J lost 1 base, with 7 bases between them. In nucleotides, the CDR3 is TGTGCCAGCAGCGTAGGTCTGTTCCAAGAGACCCAGTACTTC. Encoded protein: CASSVGLFQETQYF.

This clonotype was observed at least ten times. The CDR3 here is CAWSVLGTNEKLFF. The CDR3 region has the DNA TGTGCCTGGAGTGTCCTGGGGACTAATGAAAAACTGTTTTTT. J is TRBJ1-4 and V is TRBV30; no definite D call. Germline V CDR1 and CDR2: GTSNPN, SVGIG (reference sequence). The CDR3 spans 14 residues. The V end was cut by 0 bases, the J end by 2 bases, with 7 bases between.

CDR3 loop: CASSINPLAGEYEQYF. In DNA, the CDR3 is TGTGCCAGCAGCATAAACCCCCTAGCGGGAGAATACGAGCAGTACTTC. The chain employs TRBV5-8 and TRBJ2-7; 10 nucleotides align to TRBD2. V dropped 4 bases and J dropped 4; count of bases not matched to a gene: 11. The CDR3 is 16 amino acids. The germline CDR1 and CDR2 sequences are SGHTS and YDEGEE.

This clonotype has at least ten counts. The rearrangement links TRBV30 to TRBJ2-3, with D perhaps matching TRBD1 (6 bases). The CDR3 covers 14 residues. The V end lost 6 bases, the J end lost 2 bases, and 15 bases lay between the germline ends. Germline values: CDR1 GTSNPN, CDR2 SVGIG (reference sequence). CDR3 residues: CACRPGQFTDTQYF. The CDR3 DNA is TGTGCCTGCAGGCCTGGACAGTTCACAGATACGCAGTATTTT. Full variable domain (outside the CDR3, taken from reference TRBV30 and TRBJ2-3): SQTIHQWPATLVQPVGSPLSLECTVEGTSNPNLYWYRQAAGRGLQLLFYSVGIGQISSEVPQNLSASRPQDRQFILSSKKLLLSDSGFYLCACRPGQFTDTQYFGPGTRLTVL.

This clonotype has just a few counts. The genes are TRBV19 and TRBJ2-7; D ambiguous. V gave up 6 bases and J gave up 2 bases, with 11 bases separating them. Germline assignment: CDR1 LNHDA and CDR2 SQIVND (reference sequence). The CDR3 runs to 13 residues. In DNA form, the CDR3 reads TGTGCCAGTAGCAAGGACGGTACCTACGAGCAGTACTTC. Its protein product is CASSKDGTYEQYF.

This clonotype was counted at least ten times. The DNA of the CDR3 is TGTGCCAGCAGCTTGAGGACGGCCGACGATGAGCAGTTCTTC. Its translation: CASSLRTADDEQFF. V usage is TRBV7-3 and J usage is TRBJ2-1, with D uncertain. CDR1 and CDR2 from the germline V gene are SGHTA and FQGTGA. Trimming pared 3 bases from V and 8 bases from J, leaving 14 bases between. The CDR3 is 14 residues long.

The chain uses TRBV18 and TRBJ1-2; TRBD1 matches 8 bases. Germline CDR1 is KGHSH and CDR2 is LQKENI. After removal of 3 bases from V and 3 bases from J, the junction contained 3 bases not matched to a gene. This CDR3 is 14 amino acids long. The CDR3 coding sequence is TGTGCCAGCTCACCGGACAGGGTTCACTATGGCTACACCTTC. Translating it yields CASSPDRVHYGYTF.

This clonotype appeared many times. V and J are TRBV12-3 or TRBV12-4 and TRBJ2-4, with D perhaps TRBD2 (5 bases). V lost 6 bases and J 8 bases, leaving 14 bases between the germline ends. This CDR3 region has 13 residues. CDR3 nucleotides: TGTGCCAGCAGACCTTCGGTGAGGGACATTCAGTACTTC. Amino acids: CASRPSVRDIQYF.

The chain links TRBV30 to TRBJ2-2; TRBD2 is a possible D gene (5 bases). Germline V lookup: CDR1 GTSNPN, CDR2 SVGIG (reference sequence). This CDR3 spans 15 amino acids. V lost 2 bases and J lost 1, with 11 bases in between. DNA for the CDR3: TGTGCCTGGAGTCGAGGACTCTTGAACACCGGGGAGCTGTTTTTT. As protein: CAWSRGLLNTGELFF.

As concerns this clonotype: A much larger clone lies one base from this, so it may be a read error. The chain links TRBV2 to TRBJ1-2, with 10 bases identical to TRBD1. The CDR3 is made up of 13 amino acids. CDR1 SNHLY and CDR2 FYNNEI come from the germline V gene. V gave up 6 bases and J gave up 8 bases; unmatched junction bases: 6. CDR3 nucleotides: TGTGCCAGCAGCGTGGACAGGGGGGGGGGCTACACCTTC. This encodes CASSVDRGGGYTF.

This clonotype has just a few counts. This rearrangement joins TRBV28 to TRBJ1-5; TRBD1 is a possible D gene (5 bases). CDR1 and CDR2 (germline): MDHEN, SYDVKM. The CDR3 contains 14 residues. Between the trimmed V and J ends, which lost 5 bases and 10 bases, there was a span of 18 bases. CDR3 sequence reads: CASSVGGDIKPQHF. The CDR3 bases are TGTGCCAGCAGTGTTGGAGGGGATATCAAACCCCAGCATTTT.

The table lists this clonotype with many counts. The chain recombines TRBV4-1 with TRBJ1-5; D is perhaps TRBD1 (5 bases). V dropped 4 bases and J dropped 0 bases, with 10 bases sitting between them. This CDR3 spans 15 amino acids. The germline V gene encodes CDR1 MGHRA and CDR2 YSYEKL. This CDR3 reads CASSRHDSSNQPQHF. DNA of the CDR3: TGCGCCAGCAGCCGACACGACAGTAGCAATCAGCCCCAGCATTTT.

V gene TRBV9 combines with J gene TRBJ2-3; weak D call: TRBD1 (6 bases). Germline loops: CDR1 SGDLS, CDR2 YYNGEE. V was pared by 3 bases and J by 5 bases, with 16 bases between. The CDR3 has 15 amino acids. The CDR3 DNA is TGTGCCAGCAGCGCGCCAGGGGATATAATAGATACGCAGTATTTT. This codes for CASSAPGDIIDTQYF.

This clonotype was seen at least ten times. The V gene is TRBV18, the J gene TRBJ1-4; no clear D. The CDR3 is made up of 15 amino acids. Germline V gene sequence: CDR1 KGHSH, CDR2 LQKENI. The V end was cut by 2 bases, the J end by 3 bases, with 10 bases between. The CDR3 here is CASSPMSEPNEKLFF. The CDR3 bases are TGTGCCAGCTCACCAATGTCGGAACCTAATGAAAAACTGTTTTTT. The variable domain in full, completed from reference TRBV18 and TRBJ1-4, reads NAGVMQNPRHLVRRRGQEARLRCSPMKGHSHVYWYRQLPEEGLKFMVYLQKENIIDESGMPKERFSAEFPKEGPSILRIQQVVRGDSAAYFCASSPMSEPNEKLFFGSGTQLSVL.

The J gene is TRBJ2-7, the V gene TRBV3-1, with TRBD2 matching 7 bases. V shed 5 bases and J 1 base; nucleotides not matched to a gene: 8. Germline values: CDR1 LGHDT, CDR2 YNNKEL (reference sequence). The CDR3 consists of 15 residues. The CDR3 DNA sequence: TGTGCCAGCAGCTCCCGACTAGCTCCTTCCTACGAGCAGTACTTC. It yields the protein CASSSRLAPSYEQYF.

This clonotype came up many times. This chain uses TRBV7-6 with TRBJ2-5, with TRBD2 identical over 15 bases. The CDR3 extends over 17 amino acids. CDR1 SGHVS and CDR2 FNYEAQ come from the germline V gene. V shed 3 bases, J shed 5 bases, and the junction held 7 bases outside the gene matches. In DNA form, the CDR3 reads TGTGCCAGCAGCTTGTCAGGACTAGCGGGGGGGTCTGAGACCCAGTACTTC. Translating it yields CASSLSGLAGGSETQYF.

At least ten counts were recorded for this clonotype. V and J are TRBV24-1 and TRBJ2-1; 10 positions agree with TRBD1. Losses at the gene ends were 4 bases for V and 6 bases for J; bases not matched to a gene: 2. The V gene's germline CDR1 is KGHDR and CDR2 SFDVKD. The CDR3 is 14 residues long. The CDR3 loop is CATSEGTGANEQFF. The CDR3 region has the DNA TGTGCCACCAGTGAGGGGACAGGGGCCAATGAGCAGTTCTTC.

This clonotype was seen a few times. V and J are TRBV4-2 and TRBJ2-7; 8 bases agree with TRBD1. Germline V gene data show CDR1 as LGHNA and CDR2 as YNFKEQ. The CDR3 extends over 14 amino acids. The J segment lost 7 bases and the V segment lost 0 bases, leaving 5 bases of the junction unmatched. CDR3 sequence reads: CASSQDSNRGEQYF. The CDR3 coding sequence is TGTGCCAGCAGCCAAGATTCCAACAGGGGGGAGCAGTACTTC.